This T cell receptor beta chain was recorded in a study of blood T cell repertoires in COVID-19. Whole-study context: Italy, Spain and the United States were the sources of the convalescent and acute COVID-19 samples.

Per germline, CDR1 SNHLY and CDR2 FYNNEI. With V trimmed by 2 bases and J by 1 base, 7 bases remained unmatched. This CDR3 is 16 amino acids long. Cohorts were determined from participant-reported clinical history. Original handling: Amplification of reference gene primers provided the estimated nucleated cell counts. Method: immunoSEQ multiplex PCR; TCRdb's copy keeps in-frame clones and lacks some. The V and J calls and clone size are taken from that table; D and trimming were inferred from the DNA. The repertoire consists of some 460,000 clones, with roughly nine tenths occurring once and the leading ten covering about 2%.

The specimen was PBMCs or T cells enriched from blood (not recorded which). The origin of this receptor is a woman aged 18 to 35 with acute COVID-19. The rearrangement joins TRBV2 to TRBJ2-7, with 8 bases matching TRBD2. CDR3 residues: CASSENGAGVSYEQYF. CDR3 sequence (DNA): TGTGCCAGCAGTGAAAATGGAGCGGGAGTTTCCTACGAGCAGTACTTC.